This T cell receptor (beta chain) was found in a study of T cell changes during pregnancy in multiple sclerosis. Using immunoSEQ multiplex PCR, the repertoire was profiled, and TCRdb retains in-frame clones only, with some absent. The data contain around 95,000 clones, 80% to 95% of them seen just once; the ten biggest clones take up just under 2%. This material consisted of peripheral blood, taken after pregnancy. The receptor's source is a female donor with multiple sclerosis, enrolled in a pregnancy study.

The CDR3 reads CASSLVGTSQKYNEQFF. CDR3 in DNA: TGTGCCAGCAGCTTAGTTGGGACTAGCCAAAAGTACAATGAGCAGTTCTTC. The J gene is TRBJ2-1, the V gene TRBV7-2; TRBD2 aligns across 9 bases. The CDR3 consists of 17 residues. Losses at the gene ends were 1 base for V and 4 bases for J; bases not matched to a gene: 8. Germline V gene data show CDR1 as SGHTA and CDR2 as FQGNSA.